This is a list of T cell receptor beta chains from one sample in a study of T cells in Graves' hyperthyroidism and ophthalmopathy. Each CDR3 protein gets one entry after TCRdb re-called the multiplex PCR reads with MiXCR. The table shows over 500,000 distinct CDR3 sequences, with 40% to 55% occurring only once. Sequenced input: peripheral blood or thyroid tissue (not recorded which). These receptors were obtained from an adult woman with Graves' disease, either hyperthyroidism or ophthalmopathy (not recorded which). Each CDR3 is given with its conserved first and last residue. The D gene is left open where the match is weak. Clone size, where shown, is once, few, many, or a class for clones that have expanded.

d_call clone_size cdr3_length j_call v_call cdr3_nt cdr3_aa
TRBD1 once 15 TRBJ1-5 TRBV25-1 TGTGCCAGCGTCCTATCAGGGGGCCCTAATCAGCCCCAGCATTTT CASVLSGGPNQPQHF
TRBD1 . 15 TRBJ2-7 TRBV13 TGTGCCAGCAGCCAGGACAGGGGGCCTCACTACGAGCAGTACTTC CASSQDRGPHYEQYF
. many 12 TRBJ1-1 TRBV13 TGTGCCAGCAGCCCTTCCGAGACTGAAGCTTTCTTT CASSPSETEAFF
. many 16 TRBJ2-3 TRBV15 TGTGCCACCAGCAGAGATGGAGGGGCGGGAACAGATACGCAGTATTTT CATSRDGGAGTDTQYF
. . 12 TRBJ2-6 TRBV19 TGTGCCAGTAGTCAAGGGCCCCCTGTTCTGACTTTC CASSQGPPVLTF
. . 15 TRBJ2-2 TRBV10-3 TGTGCCATCAGTGTTTTACAGGATGACACCGGGGAGCTGTTTTTT CAISVLQDDTGELFF
. many 14 TRBJ2-7 TRBV29-1 TGCAGCGTTGACCGGGGGGACAGGCCCTACGAGCAGTACTTC CSVDRGDRPYEQYF
. many 8 TRBJ1-4 TRBV25-1 TGTCGTAATGAAAAACTGTTTTTT CRNEKLFF
. . 18 TRBJ1-1 TRBV19 TGTGCCAGTAGTCCGATTCGCTTGGACAGTATGGAGGTGACTGAAGCTTTCTTT CASSPIRLDSMEVTEAFF
. . 14 TRBJ1-2 TRBV13 TGTGCCAGCAGCTTAGTTACAGGAGGACATGGCTACACCTTC CASSLVTGGHGYTF
TRBD1 . 14 TRBJ1-2 TRBV7-9 TGTGCCAGCAGCTACGACAGGGTTACCTATGGCTACACCTTC CASSYDRVTYGYTF
TRBD1 . 15 TRBJ2-5 TRBV7-2 TGTGCCAGCAGCTCACGACAGGGGGGGCAAGAGACCCAGTACTTC CASSSRQGGQETQYF
TRBD2 . 14 TRBJ2-7 TRBV12-3/TRBV12-4 TGTGCCAGCATGATGGCTAGCGGGTTTTCGGAGCAGTACTTC CASMMASGFSEQYF
TRBD1 . 15 TRBJ1-1 TRBV2 TGTGCCAGCATAAACAGGGGGACTTGGGGGACTGAAGCTTTCTTT CASINRGTWGTEAFF
TRBD2 . 15 TRBJ2-2 TRBV11-2 TGTGCCAGCAAACTAGCGGGAGTGGGAACCGGGGAGCTGTTTTTT CASKLAGVGTGELFF
TRBD1 many 13 TRBJ1-2 TRBV6-1 TGTGCCAGCGGGGGGACAGCTAACTATGGCTACACCTTC CASGGTANYGYTF